A selection of T cell receptor beta chains follows, all from one sample in a study of blood T cells in healthy people across ages. TCRdb used MiXCR to reprocess the 5' RACE reads, holding one entry per CDR3 protein. The profile shows nearly 1 million distinct CDR3 sequences, roughly half of them singletons. Input material: blood. These receptor sequences come from a woman aged 60 to 75 in good health. Both conserved end residues are part of each CDR3. D genes are given only for firm matches. The listing skips clone size in some rows; elsewhere it reads once, few, many or a size class.

>TRBV2|TRBJ2-7|-|few
CASTRTEVGEQYF
TGTGCCAGCACCCGGACAGAAGTGGGCGAGCAGTACTTC
>TRBV28|TRBJ2-7|-|few
CASSFDRGTTYEQYF
TGTGCCAGCAGTTTTGACCGCGGGACCACCTACGAGCAGTACTTC
>TRBV27|TRBJ2-7|-|-
CASSSGQGLTYEQYF
TGTGCCAGCAGTTCCGGTCAGGGTTTAACCTACGAGCAGTACTTC
>TRBV9|TRBJ2-7|TRBD1|-
CASSIGQGDTYEQYF
TGTGCCAGCAGCATCGGACAGGGCGACACCTACGAGCAGTACTTC
>TRBV5-6|TRBJ2-4|TRBD2|few
CASSPLAGGFYIQYF
TGTGCCAGCAGCCCCTTAGCGGGAGGTTTTTACATTCAGTACTTC
>TRBV21-1|TRBJ2-7|-|few
CASSKPPAGSSYEQYF
TGTGCCAGCAGCAAACCCCCAGCGGGGAGCTCCTACGAGCAGTACTTC
>TRBV24-1|TRBJ1-1|-|once
CATRDNTEAFF
TGTGCCACCCGTGATAACACTGAAGCTTTCTTT
>TRBV10-3|TRBJ2-1|TRBD2|few
CAISDPGQAGGDNEQFF
TGTGCCATCAGTGACCCGGGCCAAGCGGGAGGGGACAATGAGCAGTTCTTC
>TRBV6-2/TRBV6-3|TRBJ2-1|TRBD1|-
CASSSSGQANNEQFF
TGTGCCAGCAGTTCCTCGGGACAGGCAAACAATGAGCAGTTCTTC
>TRBV25-1|TRBJ2-3|-|-
CASSELRRGREFADTQYF
TGTGCCAGCAGTGAATTGAGGCGTGGCAGGGAGTTCGCGGATACGCAGTATTTT
>TRBV12-3/TRBV12-4|TRBJ1-2|TRBD1|-
CASSSQGARYGYTF
TGTGCCAGCAGTTCACAGGGGGCGCGATATGGCTACACCTTC
>TRBV12-3/TRBV12-4|TRBJ1-1|-|-
CASLGNTEAFF
TGTGCCAGCCTAGGGAACACTGAAGCTTTCTTT
>TRBV20-1|TRBJ2-7|TRBD1|-
CSALVIGRGPGKQYF
TGCAGTGCTCTCGTCATCGGCAGGGGGCCGGGGAAGCAGTACTTC
>TRBV7-2|TRBJ1-5|-|-
CASSFPGRAGQPQHF
TGTGCCAGCAGCTTTCCTGGACGTGCGGGTCAGCCCCAGCATTTT
>TRBV11-2|TRBJ2-7|TRBD2|-
CASRDLRTSGKYEQYF
TGTGCCAGCAGGGATCTTAGGACTAGCGGGAAATACGAGCAGTACTTC
>TRBV20-1|TRBJ1-1|-|-
CSAGKVNTEAFF
TGCAGTGCTGGGAAGGTGAACACTGAAGCTTTCTTT
>TRBV20-1|TRBJ2-1|-|-
CSATGGRGLGEQFF
TGCAGTGCTACCGGTGGGCGGGGGCTTGGGGAGCAGTTCTTC
>TRBV2|TRBJ2-4|TRBD1|many
CASRGTGKAGKNIQYF
TGTGCCAGCAGGGGGACAGGCAAGGCTGGCAAAAACATTCAGTACTTC
>TRBV5-1|TRBJ2-2|TRBD1|-
CASSTGVHHENTGELFF
TGCGCCAGCAGCACAGGGGTTCACCACGAGAACACCGGGGAGCTGTTTTTT
>TRBV7-8|TRBJ2-1|TRBD2|many
CASLDGTSEYNEQFF
TGTGCCAGCCTTGACGGGACTAGCGAATACAATGAGCAGTTCTTC
>TRBV28|TRBJ2-7|TRBD1|few
CASSFAGGSNEQYF
TGTGCCAGCAGTTTTGCAGGGGGCAGCAACGAGCAGTACTTC
>TRBV6-5|TRBJ2-1|-|-
CASSPRSLYNEQFF
TGTGCCAGCAGTCCCAGGTCACTTTACAATGAGCAGTTCTTC
>TRBV12-3/TRBV12-4|TRBJ1-5|-|-
CASRKSNQPQHF
TGTGCCAGCAGAAAAAGCAATCAGCCCCAGCATTTT
>TRBV12-3/TRBV12-4|TRBJ2-3|-|-
CASSRWRQASTDTQYF
TGTGCCAGCAGTCGATGGAGACAGGCGAGCACAGATACGCAGTATTTT
>TRBV6-6|TRBJ1-4|-|-
CASSPQRWEKLFF
TGTGCCAGCTCCCCACAACGTTGGGAAAAACTGTTTTTT
>TRBV3-1|TRBJ2-5|TRBD2|once
CASSQDPSGTETQYF
TGTGCCAGCAGCCAAGATCCTAGCGGCACAGAGACCCAGTACTTC
>TRBV12-3/TRBV12-4|TRBJ2-2|-|-
CASSRRTPANTGELFF
TGTGCCAGCAGCCGAAGGACGCCAGCAAACACCGGGGAGCTGTTTTTT
>TRBV12-3/TRBV12-4|TRBJ2-3|-|few
CASTLDGDTQYF
TGTGCCAGCACTCTCGACGGAGATACGCAGTATTTT
>TRBV5-1|TRBJ2-1|TRBD1|many
CASSPIKGTGGNEQFF
TGCGCCAGCAGCCCTATAAAGGGGACAGGGGGGAATGAGCAGTTCTTC
>TRBV5-1|TRBJ2-5|TRBD2|-
CASSLFDTWTSGLETQYF
TGCGCCAGCAGCTTGTTTGATACCTGGACTAGCGGGTTAGAGACCCAGTACTTC
>TRBV7-2|TRBJ2-1|-|-
CASSLEFGGNEQFF
TGTGCCAGCAGCTTAGAATTCGGGGGCAATGAGCAGTTCTTC
>TRBV9|TRBJ2-1|TRBD2|-
CASSVWEGVTAYNEQFF
TGTGCCAGCAGCGTATGGGAGGGAGTTACTGCTTACAATGAGCAGTTCTTC
>TRBV14|TRBJ2-1|-|-
CASSQAQRPNNEQFF
TGTGCCAGCAGCCAAGCCCAGCGGCCAAACAATGAGCAGTTCTTC
>TRBV2|TRBJ2-3|TRBD2|few
CASRTSATTDTQYF
TGTGCCAGCCGGACTAGCGCCACCACAGATACGCAGTATTTT
>TRBV20-1|TRBJ2-3|TRBD2|-
CSARGRASVIDTQYF
TGCAGTGCCCGCGGGAGGGCCTCCGTCATAGATACGCAGTATTTT
>TRBV7-9|TRBJ2-3|TRBD1|few
CASSKDRGVDTQYF
TGTGCCAGCAGCAAAGACAGGGGAGTCGATACGCAGTATTTT
>TRBV5-8|TRBJ2-7|-|medium-sized
CASSLDAAGNYEQYF
TGTGCCAGCAGCTTAGATGCGGCAGGAAACTACGAGCAGTACTTC
>TRBV5-6|TRBJ2-5|-|few
CASSFAGQKKETQYF
TGTGCCAGCAGCTTCGCGGGACAGAAGAAAGAGACCCAGTACTTC
>TRBV20-1|TRBJ2-6|TRBD2|-
CSARVRASGIGADVLTF
TGCAGTGCTAGGGTGCGGGCTAGCGGGATTGGGGCCGACGTCCTGACTTTC
>TRBV20-1|TRBJ2-7|-|-
CSAQRGGDFSYEQYF
TGCAGTGCCCAAAGGGGGGGTGATTTTTCCTACGAGCAGTACTTC
>TRBV19|TRBJ2-7|-|-
CTSSIGGGVAYEQYF
TGTACCAGTAGTATTGGGGGCGGTGTTGCCTACGAGCAGTACTTC
>TRBV9|TRBJ2-5|-|-
CASSVAGIQVETQYF
TGTGCCAGCAGCGTAGCCGGGATTCAAGTGGAGACCCAGTACTTC
>TRBV29-1|TRBJ2-1|TRBD1|-
CSVEWRTGSPNEQFF
TGCAGCGTTGAATGGAGGACAGGGAGCCCAAATGAGCAGTTCTTC
>TRBV6-2/TRBV6-3|TRBJ2-3|-|-
CASSFPSASTDTQYF
TGTGCCAGCAGTTTCCCTTCGGCTAGCACAGATACGCAGTATTTT
>TRBV12-3/TRBV12-4|TRBJ2-7|-|few
CASSQEYSGYYEQYF
TGTGCCAGCAGTCAAGAATATTCGGGCTACTACGAGCAGTACTTC
>TRBV3-1|TRBJ2-6|-|-
CASSLRGEITGANVLTF
TGTGCCAGCAGCCTAAGAGGAGAGATAACTGGGGCCAACGTCCTGACTTTC
>TRBV3-1|TRBJ2-7|-|-
CASSQEPGYCYEQYF
TGTGCCAGCAGCCAAGAGCCAGGATATTGCTACGAGCAGTACTTC
>TRBV7-6|TRBJ2-5|-|-
CASSYQSLGGETQYF
TGTGCCAGCAGCTATCAGAGTCTAGGGGGAGAGACCCAGTACTTC
>TRBV3-1|TRBJ1-2|-|once
CASSAPGALYGCTF
TGTGCCAGCAGCGCCCCAGGGGCCCTCTATGGCTGCACCTTC
>TRBV14|TRBJ2-4|TRBD2|-
CASSQRITSGWTKNIQYF
TGTGCCAGCAGCCAACGGATTACTAGCGGGTGGACCAAAAACATTCAGTACTTC
>TRBV20-1|TRBJ2-1|-|-
CSASRRLEVYNEQFF
TGCAGTGCTAGCCGGCGACTAGAAGTATACAATGAGCAGTTCTTC
>TRBV20-1|TRBJ2-5|-|-
CSVPGQVETQYF
TGCAGTGTCCCGGGTCAGGTGGAGACCCAGTACTTC